A single sample is the source of the 12 T cell receptor beta chains below, sequenced in a study of cytomegalovirus exposure and HLA in healthy donors. The study ran its PCR with 60 Vbeta and 13 Jbeta primers. Clones were sequenced by immunoSEQ multiplex PCR, and TCRdb holds only the in-frame ones, with some missing. The sample has 60,000 or so clones, 70% to 75% seen once; the top ten hold 30% to 35%. Material: PBMCs. The receptors shown here come from a man aged 40-50 years in good health and CMV-seropositive.

Only one count was recorded for this clone. This CDR3 is CASSLFASGEQETQYF. In DNA form, the CDR3 reads TGTGCCAGCAGCTTATTTGCTAGCGGGGAACAAGAGACCCAGTACTTC. The chain is built from TRBV11-2 and TRBJ2-5; 9 bases are shared with TRBD2. With V trimmed by 2 bases and J by 2 bases, 6 bases remained unmatched. This CDR3 comprises 16 residues. CDR1 SGHAT and CDR2 FQNNGV come from the germline V gene.

Points on this clone: Distinct nucleotide sequences in the sample also encode this CDR3. This rearrangement joins TRBV6-1 to TRBJ2-7; the D is unclear. The CDR3 has 14 amino acids. Germline assignment: CDR1 MNHNS and CDR2 SASEGT. V was cut by 0 bases and J by 2 bases, with 8 bases left in between. The CDR3 here is CASSEAWQTYEQYF. CDR3 DNA: TGTGCCAGCAGTGAAGCGTGGCAGACCTACGAGCAGTACTTC.

This CDR3 reads CASSVEEGGGQETQYF. DNA of the CDR3: TGTGCCAGCAGCGTAGAAGAAGGCGGGGGCCAAGAGACCCAGTACTTC. The chain carries TRBV9 and TRBJ2-5, with 7 bases identical to TRBD2. Looked up from germline, CDR1 is SGDLS and CDR2 is YYNGEE. This CDR3 is 16 amino acids long. The V gene end was trimmed by 0 bases and the J gene end by 1 base; junction bases not matched to a gene: 6.

This chain connects TRBV5-4 to TRBJ2-2; no clear D gene. Deletions cut 5 bases from V and 4 bases from J, with 9 bases between. The germline V gene encodes CDR1 SGHNT and CDR2 YYREEE (reference sequence). The CDR3 is 13 residues long. DNA of the CDR3: TGTGCCAGCAGTATCCCGGTCACCGGGGAGCTGTTTTTT. Translation gives CASSIPVTGELFF.

The genes are TRBV9 and TRBJ2-1, with D possibly being TRBD2 (5 bases). The V gene's germline CDR1 is SGDLS and CDR2 YYNGEE. This CDR3 region has 14 residues. Trimming removed 5 bases from V and 3 bases from J, with 12 bases in between. CDR3 sequence reads: CASSPTTFYNEQFF. The CDR3 DNA follows: TGTGCCAGCAGTCCGACTACTTTCTACAATGAGCAGTTCTTC.

The genes are TRBV30 and TRBJ1-1; 7 nucleotides match TRBD1. Losses at the gene ends were 6 bases for V and 4 bases for J; bases not matched to a gene: 11. Germline V gene sequence: CDR1 GTSNPN, CDR2 SVGIG (reference sequence). The CDR3 runs 14 residues. The CDR3 bases are TGTGCCTGCCCTTCCCCAGGGGGTTCCACTGAAGCTTTCTTT. Residues: CACPSPGGSTEAFF.

This rearrangement joins TRBV19 to TRBJ2-3; the match to TRBD1 covers 9 bases. The germline V gene has CDR1 LNHDA and CDR2 SQIVND (reference sequence). After removal of 10 bases from V and 1 base from J, the junction contained 6 bases not matched to a gene. The CDR3 contains 14 residues. The CDR3 sequence: CATARTGGTDTQYF. The CDR3 bases are TGTGCCACCGCCCGGACAGGGGGCACAGATACGCAGTATTTT.

V gene TRBV4-3 combines with J gene TRBJ2-2; perhaps TRBD2 as D (5 bases). Germline assignment: CDR1 LGHNA and CDR2 YSLEER. The V and J ends lost 0 bases and 3 bases respectively, with 14 bases between them. CDR3 length equals 17 residues. Written as DNA, the CDR3 is TGCGCCAGCAGCCAAGAGCCCAACCACGGGGACACCGGGGAGCTGTTTTTT. Amino acids: CASSQEPNHGDTGELFF.

This clone was found a few times. The V call is TRBV7-2, the J call TRBJ1-1; weak D call: TRBD1 (5 bases). There are 13 residues in the CDR3. Germline lookup yields CDR1 SGHTA and CDR2 FQGNSA. Deletions cut 1 base from V and 6 bases from J, with 9 bases between. CDR3 protein: CASSLGARAEAFF. The CDR3 DNA sequence: TGTGCCAGCAGCTTAGGGGCCAGGGCTGAAGCTTTCTTT.

V usage is TRBV6-5 and J usage is TRBJ1-1, with 8 bases lining up with TRBD1. After removal of 7 bases from V and 6 bases from J, the junction contained 7 bases not matched to a gene. The CDR3 totals 13 residues. Germline CDR1 reads MNHEY; CDR2 reads SVGAGI. CDR3 nucleotide sequence: TGTGCCAGCATCGACGGACAGGGCTCTGAAGCTTTCTTT. As protein: CASIDGQGSEAFF.

A single count supports this clone. The chain joins TRBV7-3 to TRBJ1-5, with 7 bases that match TRBD1. The CDR3 runs to 13 residues. The V and J ends lost 5 bases and 4 bases, in that order; junction bases with no gene match: 2. CDR1 and CDR2 from the germline V gene are SGHTA and FQGTGA. The CDR3 DNA reads as TGTGCCAGCAGCGAGGGGGCTAATCAGCCCCAGCATTTT. Translating it yields CASSEGANQPQHF.

The chain uses TRBV6-5 and TRBJ1-1; 7 bases fit TRBD1. Germline trimming cut 2 bases from V and 3 bases from J; bases unmatched to any gene: 9. Germline V gene sequence: CDR1 MNHEY, CDR2 SVGAGI. The CDR3 is made up of 16 amino acids. DNA for the CDR3: TGTGCCAGCAGTTACGAGGGGGCGAATCTGGACACTGAAGCTTTCTTT. It translates to CASSYEGANLDTEAFF.